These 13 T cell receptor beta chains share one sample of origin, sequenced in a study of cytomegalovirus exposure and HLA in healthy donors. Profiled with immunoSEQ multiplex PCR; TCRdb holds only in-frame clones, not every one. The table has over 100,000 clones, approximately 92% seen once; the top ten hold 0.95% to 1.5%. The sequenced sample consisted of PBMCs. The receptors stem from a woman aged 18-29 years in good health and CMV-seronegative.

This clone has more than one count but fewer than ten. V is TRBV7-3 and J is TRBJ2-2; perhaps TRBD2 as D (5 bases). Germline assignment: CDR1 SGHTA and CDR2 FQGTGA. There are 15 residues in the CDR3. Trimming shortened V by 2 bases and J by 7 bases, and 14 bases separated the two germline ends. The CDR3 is CASSLGPGMGGELFF. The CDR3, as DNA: TGTGCCAGCAGCTTAGGCCCGGGGATGGGCGGGGAGCTGTTTTTT.

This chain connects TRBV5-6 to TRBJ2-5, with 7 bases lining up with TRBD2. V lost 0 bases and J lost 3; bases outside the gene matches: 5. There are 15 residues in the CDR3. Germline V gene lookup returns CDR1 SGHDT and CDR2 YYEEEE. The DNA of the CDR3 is TGTGCCAGCAGCTTGGTGGGGACTAACAAAGAGACCCAGTACTTC. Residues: CASSLVGTNKETQYF. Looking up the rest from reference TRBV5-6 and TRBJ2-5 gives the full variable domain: DAGVTQSPTHLIKTRGQQVTLRCSPKSGHDTVSWYQQALGQGPQFIFQYYEEEERQRGNFPDRFSGHQFPNYSSELNVNALLLGDSALYLCASSLVGTNKETQYFGPGTRLLVL.

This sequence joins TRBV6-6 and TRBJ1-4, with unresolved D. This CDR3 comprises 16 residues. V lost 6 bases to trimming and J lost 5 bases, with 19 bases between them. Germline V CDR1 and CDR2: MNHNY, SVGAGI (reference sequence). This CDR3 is CASSPIPQLNNEKLFF. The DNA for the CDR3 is TGTGCCAGCAGCCCGATTCCCCAGTTAAACAATGAAAAACTGTTTTTT.

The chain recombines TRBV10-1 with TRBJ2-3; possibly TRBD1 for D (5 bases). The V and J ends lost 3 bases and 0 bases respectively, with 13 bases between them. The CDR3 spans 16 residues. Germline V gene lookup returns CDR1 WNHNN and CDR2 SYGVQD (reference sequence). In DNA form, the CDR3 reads TGCGCCAGCAGTGACCTTAGGACATCCAGCACAGATACGCAGTATTTT. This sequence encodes CASSDLRTSSTDTQYF.

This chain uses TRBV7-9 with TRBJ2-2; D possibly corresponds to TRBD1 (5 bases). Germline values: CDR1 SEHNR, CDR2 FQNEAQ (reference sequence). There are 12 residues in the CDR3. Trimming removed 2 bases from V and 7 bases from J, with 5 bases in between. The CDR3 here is CASSLRGGELFF. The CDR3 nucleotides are TGTGCCAGCAGCTTAAGGGGCGGGGAGCTGTTTTTT.

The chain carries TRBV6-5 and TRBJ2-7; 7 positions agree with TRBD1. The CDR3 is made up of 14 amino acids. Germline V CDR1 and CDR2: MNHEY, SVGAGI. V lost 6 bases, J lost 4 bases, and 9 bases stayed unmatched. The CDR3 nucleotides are TGTGCCAGCAGATACCTCGGGACAGCGTACGAGCAGTACTTC. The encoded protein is CASRYLGTAYEQYF.

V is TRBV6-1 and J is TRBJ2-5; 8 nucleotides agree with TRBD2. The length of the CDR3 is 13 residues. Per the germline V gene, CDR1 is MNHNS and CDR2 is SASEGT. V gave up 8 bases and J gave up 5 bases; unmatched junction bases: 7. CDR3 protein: CASDGGGWETQYF. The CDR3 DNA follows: TGTGCCAGCGATGGCGGGGGGTGGGAGACCCAGTACTTC.

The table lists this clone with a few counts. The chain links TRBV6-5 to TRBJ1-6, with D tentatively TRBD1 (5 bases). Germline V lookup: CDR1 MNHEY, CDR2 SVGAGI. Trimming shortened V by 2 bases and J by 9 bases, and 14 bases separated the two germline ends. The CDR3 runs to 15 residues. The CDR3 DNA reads TGTGCCAGCAGTTACGTGGCAGGGATGGGTTCACCCCTCCACTTT. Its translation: CASSYVAGMGSPLHF.

The DNA for the CDR3 is TGCAGCGTTGAAGATGCCTCGGTTGGTAAGGGAGCTAGCACAGATACGCAGTATTTT. Its protein is CSVEDASVGKGASTDTQYF. V and J are TRBV29-1 and TRBJ2-3; D is possibly TRBD2 (5 bases). From germline, CDR1 is SQVTM and CDR2 ANQGSEA. There are 19 residues in the CDR3. Trimming stripped 0 bases from V and 0 bases from J, with 22 bases between.

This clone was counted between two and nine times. The CDR3 loop is CASSVDQYSPLHF. CDR3 bases: TGTGCCAGCAGCGTAGATCAGTATTCACCCCTCCACTTT. This chain connects TRBV9 to TRBJ1-6; D gene ambiguous. The length of the CDR3 is 13 residues. The V and J ends lost 0 bases and 8 bases respectively, with 6 bases between them. The germline V gene encodes CDR1 SGDLS and CDR2 YYNGEE.

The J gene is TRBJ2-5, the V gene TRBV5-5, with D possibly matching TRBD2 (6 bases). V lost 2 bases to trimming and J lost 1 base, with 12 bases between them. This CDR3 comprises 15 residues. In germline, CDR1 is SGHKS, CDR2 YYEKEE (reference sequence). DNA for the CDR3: TGTGCCAGCAGCTTCCCCGGGGGTATCCAAGAGACCCAGTACTTC. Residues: CASSFPGGIQETQYF.

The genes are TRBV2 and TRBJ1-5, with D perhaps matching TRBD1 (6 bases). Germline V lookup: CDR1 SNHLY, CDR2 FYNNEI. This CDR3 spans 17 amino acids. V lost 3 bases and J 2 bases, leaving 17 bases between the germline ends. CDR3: CASSEGMGGQGNQPQHF. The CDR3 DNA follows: TGTGCCAGCAGTGAGGGAATGGGGGGGCAGGGCAATCAGCCCCAGCATTTT.

Written as DNA, the CDR3 is TGTGCCAGCAGCTTAGGCGAGACAGGGGGCTGGGAGACCCAGTACTTC. As protein: CASSLGETGGWETQYF. This sequence joins TRBV11-2 and TRBJ2-5; 10 positions match TRBD1. The J segment lost 5 bases and the V segment lost 1 base, leaving 7 bases of the junction unmatched. CDR1 and CDR2 from the germline V gene are SGHAT and FQNNGV. CDR3 length: 16 residues.